This is a list of T cell receptor beta chains from one sample in a study of T cell changes during pregnancy in multiple sclerosis. The protocol was immunoSEQ multiplex PCR, while the TCRdb copy is restricted to in-frame clones and leaves out a portion. There are fewer than 60,000 clones in the sample; approximately 94% occur only once, and roughly 0.33% lies in the top ten. The sequencing here drew on CD4+ T cells from peripheral blood mononuclear cells, taken in the third trimester of pregnancy. The receptors come from a female donor with multiple sclerosis, enrolled in a pregnancy study. Both conserved end residues are part of each CDR3.

J	V	CDR3
TRBJ1-2	TRBV5-1	CASSPKLQANYGYTF
TRBJ2-2	TRBV10-3	CAIRDYKSGELFF
TRBJ1-1	TRBV28	CASSLWGTGGTHTEAFF
TRBJ2-7	TRBV28	CASSLWGRTGVTYEQYF
TRBJ2-1	TRBV28	CASSLIRESNEQFF
TRBJ1-6	TRBV9	CASSTSGTGSDSPLHF
TRBJ1-1	TRBV6-5	CASSPDRRENTEAFF
TRBJ2-1	TRBV5-1	CASSSQLAGGLNEQFF
TRBJ2-3	TRBV19	CASSIAGTGVLTDTQYF
NA	TRBV7-6	CASSLQVGRYEQYF
TRBJ1-2	TRBV15	CATSRDAGSWGFLGYTF
TRBJ2-7	TRBV7-6	CASSLTASSYEQYF
TRBJ2-2	TRBV4-3	CASSQAFYTGGPTGELFF
TRBJ1-1	TRBV28	CASSFGGRGNTEAFF
TRBJ1-3	TRBV9	CASSVDSPRGQGNTIYF
TRBJ2-3	TRBV30	CAWNSLVTDTQYF
TRBJ2-5	TRBV28	CASTKTVGVGETQYF
TRBJ1-2	TRBV5-1	CASSLSSGGNYGYTF
TRBJ2-3	TRBV19	CASSRGASSTDTQYF
TRBJ1-5	TRBV12-5	CASGPQQGRQPQHF
TRBJ1-2	TRBV6-1	CASSASTYRGNYGYTF
TRBJ2-4	TRBV19	CASSFLAGGAKNIQYF
TRBJ1-1	TRBV19	CASTITGGWTEAFF